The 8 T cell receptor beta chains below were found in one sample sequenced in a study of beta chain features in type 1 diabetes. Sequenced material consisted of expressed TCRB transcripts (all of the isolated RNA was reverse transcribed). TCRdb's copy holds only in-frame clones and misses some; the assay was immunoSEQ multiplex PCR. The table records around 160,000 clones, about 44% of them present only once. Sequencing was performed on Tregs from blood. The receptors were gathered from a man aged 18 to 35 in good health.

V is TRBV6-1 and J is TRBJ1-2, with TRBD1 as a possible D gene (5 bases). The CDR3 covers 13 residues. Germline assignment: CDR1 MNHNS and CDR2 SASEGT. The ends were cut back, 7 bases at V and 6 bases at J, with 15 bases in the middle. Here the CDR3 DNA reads TGTGCCAGCAAGGGGCCTCAATTTAATGGCTACACCTTC. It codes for CASKGPQFNGYTF.

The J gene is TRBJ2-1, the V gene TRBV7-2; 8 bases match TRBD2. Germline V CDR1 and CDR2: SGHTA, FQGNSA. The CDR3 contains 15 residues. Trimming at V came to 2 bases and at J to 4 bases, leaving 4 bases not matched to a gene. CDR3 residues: CASSLTGGPYNEQFF. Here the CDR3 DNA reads TGTGCCAGCAGCTTAACGGGAGGGCCGTACAATGAGCAGTTCTTC.

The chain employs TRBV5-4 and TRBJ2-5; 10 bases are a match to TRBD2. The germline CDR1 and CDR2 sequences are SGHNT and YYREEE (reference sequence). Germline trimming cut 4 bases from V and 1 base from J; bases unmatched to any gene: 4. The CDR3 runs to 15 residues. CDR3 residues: CASSRSGGSQETQYF. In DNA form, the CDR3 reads TGTGCCAGCAGCCGTAGCGGGGGGTCCCAAGAGACCCAGTACTTC.

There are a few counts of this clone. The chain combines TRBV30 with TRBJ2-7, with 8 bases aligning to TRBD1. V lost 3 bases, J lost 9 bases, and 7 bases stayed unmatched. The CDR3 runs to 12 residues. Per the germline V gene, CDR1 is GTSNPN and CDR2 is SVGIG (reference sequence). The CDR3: CAWSAGQGGQYF. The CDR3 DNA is TGTGCCTGGAGCGCAGGACAGGGCGGGCAGTACTTC.

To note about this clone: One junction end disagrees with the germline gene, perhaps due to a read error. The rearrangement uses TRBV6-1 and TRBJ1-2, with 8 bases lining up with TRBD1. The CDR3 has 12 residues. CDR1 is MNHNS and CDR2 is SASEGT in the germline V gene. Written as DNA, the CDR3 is TGTGCCAGCCCCGGGGACAGGAAACCCTTGGAGTTC. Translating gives CASPGDRKPLEF.

CDR3 residues: CASSTITGFYEQYF. Here the CDR3 DNA reads TGTGCCAGTAGTACTATAACAGGGTTCTACGAGCAGTACTTC. The chain employs TRBV19 and TRBJ2-7, with D tentatively TRBD1 (6 bases). Germline loops: CDR1 LNHDA, CDR2 SQIVND (reference sequence). Trimming removed 4 bases at V and 3 bases at J, with 13 bases between. This CDR3 has 14 residues. Full variable domain (outside the CDR3, taken from reference TRBV19 and TRBJ2-7): DGGITQSPKYLFRKEGQNVTLSCEQNLNHDAMYWYRQDPGQGLRLIYYSQIVNDFQKGDIAEGYSVSREKKESFPLTVTSAQKNPTAFYLCASSTITGFYEQYFGPGTRLTVT.

CDR3: CASERLAGGSNEQFF. The CDR3 DNA is TGTGCCAGCGAAAGACTAGCGGGAGGTTCGAATGAGCAGTTCTTC. The chain combines TRBV28 with TRBJ2-1; 13 bases agree with TRBD2. Trimming took 8 bases from V and 7 from J; bases not matched to a gene: 8. The CDR3 consists of 15 residues. Germline V CDR1 and CDR2: MDHEN, SYDVKM. The full variable domain, rest sourced from reference TRBV28 and TRBJ2-1, is DVKVTQSSRYLVKRTGEKVFLECVQDMDHENMFWYRQDPGLGLRLIYFSYDVKMKEKGDIPEGYSVSREKKERFSLILESASTNQTSMYLCASERLAGGSNEQFFGPGTRLTVL.

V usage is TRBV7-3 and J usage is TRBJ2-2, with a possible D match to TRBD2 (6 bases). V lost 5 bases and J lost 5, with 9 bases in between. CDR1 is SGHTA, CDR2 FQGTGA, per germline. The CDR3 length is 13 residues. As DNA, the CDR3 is TGTGCCAGCAGCGCCAGCGGGACCGGGGAGCTGTTTTTT. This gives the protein CASSASGTGELFF.